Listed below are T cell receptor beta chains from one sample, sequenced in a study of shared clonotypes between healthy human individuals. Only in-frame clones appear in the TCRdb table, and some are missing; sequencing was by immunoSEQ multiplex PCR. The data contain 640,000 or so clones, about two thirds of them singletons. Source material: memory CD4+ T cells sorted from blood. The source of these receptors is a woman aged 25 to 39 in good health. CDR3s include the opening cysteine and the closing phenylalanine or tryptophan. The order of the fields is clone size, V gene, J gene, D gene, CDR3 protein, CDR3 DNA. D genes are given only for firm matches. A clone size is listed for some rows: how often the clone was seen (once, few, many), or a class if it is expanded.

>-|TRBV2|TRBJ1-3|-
CASRREFSGNTIYF
TGTGCCAGCAGGAGGGAGTTCTCTGGAAACACCATATATTTT
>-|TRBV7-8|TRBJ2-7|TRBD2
CASSLEPLSGIPYEQYF
TGTGCCAGCAGCTTAGAACCCTTGAGCGGGATCCCCTACGAGCAGTACTTC
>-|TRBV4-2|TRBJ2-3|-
CASSRASGTDTQYF
TGTGCCAGCAGCCGAGCGTCAGGCACAGATACGCAGTATTTT
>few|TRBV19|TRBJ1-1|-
CASRSGQNTEAFF
TGTGCCAGTAGAAGTGGACAGAACACTGAAGCTTTCTTT
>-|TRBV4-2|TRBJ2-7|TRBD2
CASSPTSGQGYEQYF
TGTGCCAGCAGCCCAACTAGCGGTCAAGGCTACGAGCAGTACTTC
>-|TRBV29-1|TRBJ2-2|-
CSVGLSGPGELFF
TGCAGCGTGGGACTGTCGGGACCCGGGGAGCTGTTTTTT
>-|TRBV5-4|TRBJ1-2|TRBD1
CASSALGGTGGTGYGYTF
TGTGCCAGCAGCGCTCTGGGGGGGACAGGGGGCACTGGCTATGGCTACACCTTC
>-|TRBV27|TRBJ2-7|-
CASSPRPVGVSYEQYF
TGTGCCAGCAGTCCCCGTCCGGTGGGGGTATCCTACGAGCAGTACTTC
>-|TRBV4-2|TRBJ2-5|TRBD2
CASSQDETAGGETQYF
TGTGCCAGCAGCCAAGATGAAACGGCGGGAGGAGAGACCCAGTACTTC
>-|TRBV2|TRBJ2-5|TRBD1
CASRGTGGALETQYF
TGTGCCAGCAGAGGGACAGGGGGCGCGTTGGAGACCCAGTACTTC
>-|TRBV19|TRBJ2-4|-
CASSRREGLAKNIQYF
TGTGCCAGTAGCAGACGCGAGGGGCTAGCCAAAAACATTCAGTACTTC